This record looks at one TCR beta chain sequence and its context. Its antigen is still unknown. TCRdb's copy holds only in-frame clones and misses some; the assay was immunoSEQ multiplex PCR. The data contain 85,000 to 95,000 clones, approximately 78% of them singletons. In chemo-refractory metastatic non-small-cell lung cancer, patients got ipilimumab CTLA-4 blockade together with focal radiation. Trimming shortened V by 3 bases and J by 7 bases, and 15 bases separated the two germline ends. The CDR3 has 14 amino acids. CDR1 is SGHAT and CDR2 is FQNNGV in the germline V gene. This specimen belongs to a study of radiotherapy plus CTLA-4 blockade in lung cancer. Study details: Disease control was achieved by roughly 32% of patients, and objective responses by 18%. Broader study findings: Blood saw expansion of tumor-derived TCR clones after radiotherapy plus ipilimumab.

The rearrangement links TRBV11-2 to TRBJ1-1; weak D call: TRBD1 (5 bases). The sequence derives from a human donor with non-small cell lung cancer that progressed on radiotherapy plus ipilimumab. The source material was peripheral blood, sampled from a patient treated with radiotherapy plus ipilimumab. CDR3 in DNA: TGTGCCAGCAGCTTTTCAGGGTCTCGGAGTGAAGCTTTCTTT. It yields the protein CASSFSGSRSEAFF.